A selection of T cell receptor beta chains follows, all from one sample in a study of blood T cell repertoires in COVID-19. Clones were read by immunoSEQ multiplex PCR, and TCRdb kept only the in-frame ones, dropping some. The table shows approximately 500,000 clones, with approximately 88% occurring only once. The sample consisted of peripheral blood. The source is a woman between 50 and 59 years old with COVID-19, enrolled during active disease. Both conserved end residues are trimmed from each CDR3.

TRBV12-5,ASARGSKSYEQY
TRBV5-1,ASSLEGGDTQY
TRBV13,ASSPLDRGVDYGYT
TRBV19,ASTPGEGSGETQY
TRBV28,ASRGNRVANEKLF
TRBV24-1,ATSDLADRAADTQY
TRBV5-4,ASSRGVAETQY
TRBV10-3,AIGEGGYEQY
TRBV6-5,ASRETGELF
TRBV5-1,ASSLEDIYNEQF
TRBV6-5,ASSFSGTFSYEQY
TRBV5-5,ASSLGSTGPGYGYT
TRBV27,ASSLRTREETQY
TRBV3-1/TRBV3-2,ASSQNLGSGPQH
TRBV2,ASSKTIFLGWLANYNEQF
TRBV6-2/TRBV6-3,ASSHGLTYEQY
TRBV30,AWSASRGVWSGTEAF
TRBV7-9,ASSLGVGTDEKLF
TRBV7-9,ASSFREYQETQY
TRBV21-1,ASIRLQGARSEQY
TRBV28,ASSLSGSHAFGYT